The TCR beta chain described here comes from a study of beta chain features in type 1 diabetes. The table lists this clone with a few counts. Averaging about 116 mL, one heparinised blood draw came from each individual donor. Sorting that relied on CD45RO/CCR7/CD25/CD127/CD95/CD27 yielded CD4+ naive, central memory, regulatory and stem cell-like memory cells. V was cut by 2 bases and J by 2 bases, with 6 bases left in between. CDR1 is SGHRS and CDR2 is YFSETQ in the germline V gene. The CDR3 runs to 13 residues. The entirety of the isolated RNA underwent reverse transcription, so expressed TCRB transcripts were sequenced. The table came from immunoSEQ multiplex PCR; TCRdb's copy has only in-frame clones and leaves some out. The sample contains 140,000 or so clones, 9.2% of which appear only once.

The origin of this receptor is a man between 18 and 35 years old in good health. The J gene is TRBJ2-3, the V gene TRBV5-1; no clear D gene. Sequencing used central memory CD4+ T cells from blood. The CDR3 nucleotides are TGCGCCAGCAGCTTTCGGGTCACAGATACGCAGTATTTT. Translating it yields CASSFRVTDTQYF.